This T cell receptor (beta chain) came from a study of shared T cell receptors in the human thymus (dated by TCRdb to 2020 to 2022). In the study overall: The study examined how the human thymus generates shared, self-reactive T-cell receptor alpha chains.

Including cysteine and phenylalanine, the CDR3 has 14 amino acids. The only DNA kept is the CDR3, 42 bases in frame from the first base. V is cut by 5 bases and J by 0 bases, and the space between the germline ends is 9 bases. Reading the germline V gene gives CDR1 SGHVS and CDR2 FNYEAQ. Libraries were constructed by the immunoSEQ multiplex PCR assay. TCRdb holds this immuneACCESS table with in-frame rearrangements only. Some clones are missing; in checked studies, unresolved V genes explain under half, and the rest has no known cause. This sample is represented by 550,000 to 800,000 clones; approximately 85% of them were singletons. The top ten hold under 0.012% of the sample. As for this clone: Its cognate antigen has yet to be identified. Per-base quality was not reported, and no clone a single base away is much larger than it.

This sample also appeared in a second study, on human thymus T cells. Taken from the second paper: The donors were immunologically healthy infants in Finland who had open corrective cardiac surgery for congenital heart defects. Thymus tissue was obtained as surgical resects removed during corrective cardiac surgery. Usage of V and J gene segments appeared to be biased in both the thymic and the peripheral blood repertoires. Highly overlapping thymic TCR repertoires among unrelated individuals were reported in the related research. The study described the TCR alpha and beta repertoires in roughly 8 infant thymus samples and a few matching peripheral blood samples. Donor ages ranging from roughly 6 to 244 days were recorded, and 5 or 6 male and a couple of female infants were included in the cohort. Thymocytes were freed from the tissue by mechanical means and kept at -70 degrees C as pellets of roughly 10-32 million cells. Genomic DNA was extracted from frozen cell pellets with a QIAsymphony instrument. The immunoSEQ multiplex PCR assay was used to amplify the TCRB and TCRAD loci from a standardized quantity of quality-controlled genomic DNA. The amplicons covered the V(D)J region and were long enough to include the CDR3 and to identify the V and J genes. Amplicon sequencing was performed on an Illumina platform through the commercial immunoSEQ service. Primer bias and sequencing errors were corrected using previously described methods, and TCRAD and TCRB definitions followed the IMGT database. Analysis of the repertoires was done with immunoSEQ Analyzer 3.0 and VDJTools and included basic statistics, V/J segment usage, diversity estimates, rarefaction and pairwise overlap. Diversity was estimated using the Chao1, ChaoE, Efron-Thisted, Shannon and inverse Simpson indices, and was also estimated on datasets down-sampled to the size of the smallest sample. For repertoire overlap, CDR3 nucleotide sequence, V gene and J gene had to match strictly, and clustering was done by Jaccard-based multidimensional scaling. On average, roughly 740,000 unique TCRB clonotypes were obtained from thymus samples, compared with about 84,000 from blood samples.

The sample comprised thymocytes. This TCR was recovered from a girl in the first two years of life with a congenital heart defect. Donor details come from another sample of the same person, matched by shared clones. The chain employs TRBV7-6 and TRBJ2-3; a tentative D match to TRBD2 spans 6 bases. The CDR3 region has the sequence CASSPGTSTDTQYF. The DNA reads TGTGCCAGCAGCCCGGGGACTAGCACAGATACGCAGTATTTT.